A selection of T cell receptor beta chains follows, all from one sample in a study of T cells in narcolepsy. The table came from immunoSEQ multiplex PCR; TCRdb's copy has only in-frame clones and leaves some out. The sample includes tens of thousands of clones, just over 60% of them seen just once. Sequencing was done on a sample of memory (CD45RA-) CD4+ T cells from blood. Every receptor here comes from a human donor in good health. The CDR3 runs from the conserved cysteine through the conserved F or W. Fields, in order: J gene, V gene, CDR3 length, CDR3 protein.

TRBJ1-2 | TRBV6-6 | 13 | CASREATNYGYTF
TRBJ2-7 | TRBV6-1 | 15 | CASGGDWRETHEQYF
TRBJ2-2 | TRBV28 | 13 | CASSQLPTGELFF
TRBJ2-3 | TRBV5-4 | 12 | CASSRNTDTQYF
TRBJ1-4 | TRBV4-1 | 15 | CASSQVGVAGEKLFF
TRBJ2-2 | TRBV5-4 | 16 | CASSFPPGVSTGELFF
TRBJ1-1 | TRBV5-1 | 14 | CASSHSSLNTEAFF
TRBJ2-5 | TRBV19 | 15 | CASSIVAGGRETQYF
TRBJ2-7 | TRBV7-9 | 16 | CASTKSGTGVLNEQYF
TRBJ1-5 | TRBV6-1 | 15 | CASSVATQGNQPQHF
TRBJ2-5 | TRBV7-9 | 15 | CASSLATDRRETQYF
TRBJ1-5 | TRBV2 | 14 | CASSVQGSNQPQHF
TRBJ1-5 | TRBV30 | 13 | CAWSYSGDQPQHF
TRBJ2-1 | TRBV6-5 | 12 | CAGLVGIDEQFF
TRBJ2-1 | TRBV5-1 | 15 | CASSPDSQSYNEQFF